The subject of this entry is one T cell receptor (beta chain). What it recognizes is unknown. The sample is drawn from a study of human thymus T cells. General study findings and limits: It looked as if thymic and blood repertoires used V and J genes in a biased way.

Donors were healthy Finnish infants having corrective surgery for congenital heart defects. Unmatched junction bases numbered 5, after V lost 6 bases and J lost 2 bases. This CDR3 region has 15 residues. In germline, CDR1 is SEHNR, CDR2 FQNEAQ (reference sequence). Clones were read by immunoSEQ multiplex PCR, and TCRdb kept only the in-frame ones, dropping some. The sample records tens of thousands of clones, around 94% being singletons. Sequenced sample: blood. This chain links TRBV7-9 with TRBJ2-5; 11 bases fit TRBD2. This clonotype was obtained from a boy under two years old with a congenital heart defect but otherwise immunologically healthy. In DNA, the CDR3 is TGTGCCAGCAGATCACTAGCGGGGGAACAAGAGACCCAGTACTTC. Protein sequence: CASRSLAGEQETQYF.